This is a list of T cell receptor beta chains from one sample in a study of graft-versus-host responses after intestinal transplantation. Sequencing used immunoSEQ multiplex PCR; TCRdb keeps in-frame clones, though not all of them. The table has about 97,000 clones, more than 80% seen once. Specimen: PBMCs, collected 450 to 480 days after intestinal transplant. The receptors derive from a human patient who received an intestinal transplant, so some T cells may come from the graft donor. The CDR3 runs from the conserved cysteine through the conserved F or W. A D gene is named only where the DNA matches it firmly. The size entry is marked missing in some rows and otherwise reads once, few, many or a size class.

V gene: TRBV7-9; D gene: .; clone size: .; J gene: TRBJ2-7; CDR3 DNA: TGTGCCAGCAGCTTAGGAGAGGGGCTCGAGCAGTACTTC; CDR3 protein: CASSLGEGLEQYF
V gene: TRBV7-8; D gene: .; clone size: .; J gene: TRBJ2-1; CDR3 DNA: TGTGCCAGCAGCTTCGGGGGCAGGTTAAATGAGCAGTTCTTC; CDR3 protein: CASSFGGRLNEQFF
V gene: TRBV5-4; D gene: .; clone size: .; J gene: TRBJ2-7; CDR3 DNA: TGTGCCAGCAGCCCAGCGGAGGATAACCTCTACGAGCAGTACTTC; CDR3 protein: CASSPAEDNLYEQYF
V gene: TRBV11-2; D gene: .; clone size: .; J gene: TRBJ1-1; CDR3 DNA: TGTGCCAGCAGCTTCCCCGGGGGGAACACTGAAGCTTTCTTT; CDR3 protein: CASSFPGGNTEAFF
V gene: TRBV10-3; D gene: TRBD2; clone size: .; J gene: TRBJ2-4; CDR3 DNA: TGTGCCATCAGTGAGTCGGTTGGGGCTAGCGGTAAAAACATTCAGTACTTC; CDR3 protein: CAISESVGASGKNIQYF
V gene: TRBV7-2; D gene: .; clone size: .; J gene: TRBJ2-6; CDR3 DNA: TGTGCCAGCAGCTCCTCTTCTGGGGCCAACGTCCTGACTTTC; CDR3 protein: CASSSSSGANVLTF
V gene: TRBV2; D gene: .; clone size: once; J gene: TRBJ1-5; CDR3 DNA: TGTGCCAGCTCCGACGGAAGAAATCAGCCCCAGCATTTT; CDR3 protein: CASSDGRNQPQHF
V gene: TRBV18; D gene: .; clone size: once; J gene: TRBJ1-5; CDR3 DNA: TGTGCCAGCTCCCAACAGGAGTATAGCAATCAGCCCCAGCATTTT; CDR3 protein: CASSQQEYSNQPQHF
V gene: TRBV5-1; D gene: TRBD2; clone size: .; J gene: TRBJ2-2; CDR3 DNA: TGCGCCAGCAGCTTGGGGCTAGCGGGGGCTACCGGGGAGCTGTTTTTT; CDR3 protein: CASSLGLAGATGELFF
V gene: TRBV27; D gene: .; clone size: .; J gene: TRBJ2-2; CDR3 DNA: TGTGCCAGCAGTTTATGGAGCGAAGCCGGGGAGCTGTTTTTT; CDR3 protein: CASSLWSEAGELFF
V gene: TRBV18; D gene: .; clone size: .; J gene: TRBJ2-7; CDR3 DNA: TGTGCCAGCTCACCACCATCGGTCGACGAGCAGTACTTC; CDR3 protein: CASSPPSVDEQYF
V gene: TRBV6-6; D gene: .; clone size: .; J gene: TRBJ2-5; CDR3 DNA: TGTGCCAGCAGTTACGGGGTGGGCCAGTACTTC; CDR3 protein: CASSYGVGQYF
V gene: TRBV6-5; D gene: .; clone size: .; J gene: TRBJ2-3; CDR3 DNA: TGTGCCGGGGGGCAGTTTCCAGATACGCAGTATTTT; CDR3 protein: CAGGQFPDTQYF
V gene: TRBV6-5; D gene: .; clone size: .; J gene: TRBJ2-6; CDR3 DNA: TGTGCCAGCAGTTACGTAGGTCACTCTGGGGCCAACGTCCTGACTTTC; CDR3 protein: CASSYVGHSGANVLTF
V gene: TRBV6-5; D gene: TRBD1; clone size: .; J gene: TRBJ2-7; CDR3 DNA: TGTGCCAGCAGTTACGGGACAGGAAGCTACTACGAGCAGTACTTC; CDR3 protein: CASSYGTGSYYEQYF